These T cell receptor beta chains were read from a single sample in a study of post-analysis software for immune sequencing data. TCRdb re-called the PCR reads through MiXCR, storing one row per CDR3 protein. There are about 430,000 distinct CDR3 sequences in the sample; over 30% occur only once, and 6% to 9% lies in the top ten. The sequenced material came from blood. The source is a girl aged 2-10 years with multiple sclerosis. Both conserved end residues are part of each CDR3. Each record gives: J gene, V gene, clone size, D gene, CDR3 protein, CDR3 DNA. A D gene is named only where the DNA matches it firmly. Clone size, where shown, is once, few, many, or a class for clones that have expanded.

TRBJ2-7 | TRBV29-1 | few | TRBD2 | CSVTLGLAGSYEQYF | TGCAGCGTGACCCTAGGACTAGCGGGCTCCTACGAGCAGTACTTC
TRBJ2-3 | TRBV6-5 | few | . | CASSSIGQRWKNTQYF | TGTGCCAGCAGCAGCATTGGCCAGCGGTGGAAAAATACGCAGTATTTT
TRBJ1-6 | TRBV10-3 | . | . | CASQSSYNSPLHF | TGTGCCTCCCAAAGCTCCTATAATTCACCCCTCCACTTT
TRBJ2-1 | TRBV5-1 | . | TRBD2 | CASSPLTSGNRDEQFF | TGCGCCAGCAGCCCCCTGACTAGCGGGAACCGGGATGAGCAGTTCTTC
TRBJ1-2 | TRBV15 | . | . | CATSRDRERVYGYTF | TGTGCCACCAGCAGAGATCGTGAGAGGGTCTATGGCTACACCTTC
TRBJ2-4 | TRBV9 | . | . | CASSVGEANIQYF | TGTGCCAGCAGCGTAGGGGAGGCTAACATTCAGTACTTC
TRBJ1-2 | TRBV4-1 | . | . | CASSQVPLTSYGYTF | TGCGCCAGCAGCCAAGTACCCCTGACCTCCTATGGCTACACCTTC
TRBJ2-6 | TRBV20-1 | . | TRBD2 | CSAPPSGGSSGANVLTF | TGCAGTGCTCCACCTAGCGGGGGAAGCTCTGGGGCCAACGTCCTGACTTTC
TRBJ2-5 | TRBV2 | few | TRBD1 | CASRAGTGGQETQYF | TGTGCCAGCAGAGCCGGGACAGGGGGCCAAGAGACCCAGTACTTC
TRBJ1-5 | TRBV10-3 | . | . | CASTTGKDDNQPQHF | TGTGCCTCCACAACAGGCAAGGATGACAATCAGCCCCAGCATTTT